This section outlines one T cell receptor (beta chain) sequence together with its context. As processed by the authors: Reference gene primer amplification yielded estimated nucleated cell counts. TCRdb's table, derived via immunoSEQ multiplex PCR, lists solely in-frame clones and lacks some. V and J calls plus clone size are reproduced from that table; the DNA served to infer D and trimming. The sample lists around 130,000 clones, roughly 89% occurring once. The CDR3 loop spans 15 amino acids. The trim removed 6 bases at V and 9 bases at J, leaving 14 bases unmatched. CDR1 is MNHEY and CDR2 is SVGAGI in the germline V gene. This specimen belongs to a study of blood T cell repertoires in COVID-19. Overall study: The United States, Italy and Spain were the sources of the acute and convalescent COVID-19 samples. In each case, the material was cDNA or gDNA derived from T cells, B-cell-depleted T cells, or PBMCs.

The receptor comes from a man aged 25-45 years with COVID-19, enrolled during active disease. Sequencing input: peripheral blood. The V call is TRBV6-5, the J call TRBJ2-3; 8 nucleotides agree with TRBD2. CDR3 DNA: TGTGCCAGCAGCACGGGGACGGGGGGGGTTAGGACGCAGTATTTT. This translates into CASSTGTGGVRTQYF.